Reported below is one TCR beta chain. Its antigen is undetermined. Noted time point: persistent/refractory GD, antithyroid drugs over 5 years with positive TRAb. With RNA extracted from PBMCs as input, the TCR library was made. These data are taken from a study of regulatory T cells in long-lasting Graves disease. Germline assignment: CDR1 MNHEY and CDR2 SVGEGT. This CDR3 comprises 15 residues. Trimming took 7 bases from V and 2 from J; bases not matched to a gene: 9. iRepertoire HTBI primers and Arm-PCR of CDR3 regions built TCR beta libraries. Source study methods: The identification of approximately 62 TRBV and roughly 14 TRBJ segments was made across samples. TCRdb redid the calling of the multiplex PCR reads with MiXCR, one entry per CDR3 protein. TCRdb assigned the V and J calls; the authors' analysis was not used. This table holds hundreds of thousands of distinct CDR3 sequences, roughly 21% found once.

The study's findings and limits: Patients with persistent disease showed a bias toward TRBV28, TRBJ1-2 and TRBJ2-5. Lower TCR diversity was seen in persistent Graves' patients than in newly diagnosed ones.

Sequencing was performed on peripheral blood mononuclear cells (PBMCs), taken when the disease was refractory, from a patient treated with antithyroid drugs. The source is a female donor with Graves disease. J is TRBJ2-3 and V is TRBV6-2 or TRBV6-3; 7 nucleotides align to TRBD1. Here the CDR3 DNA reads TGTGCCAGCATTCGAAGGACAGGCTACACAGATACGCAGTATTTT. Residues: CASIRRTGYTDTQYF.